The 2 T cell receptor beta chains given below trace back to one sample, sequenced in a study of control samples from healthy donors and cancer patients. The repertoire was sequenced with immunoSEQ multiplex PCR; TCRdb's copy has only in-frame clones and lacks some. The sample consists of 100,000 to 120,000 clones, 83% of them appearing once. Sequenced material: blood. The origin of the receptors is a woman aged 45-59 years in good health.

This chain links TRBV7-2 with TRBJ2-1; D may be TRBD1 or TRBD2 (5 bases each). The length of the CDR3 is 17 residues. The germline V gene has CDR1 SGHTA and CDR2 FQGNSA. V lost 1 base to trimming and J lost 3 bases, with 16 bases between them. This CDR3 is CASSLVLGESGYNEQFF. As DNA, the CDR3 is TGTGCCAGCAGCTTAGTCTTGGGGGAAAGCGGCTACAATGAGCAGTTCTTC. Full variable domain (outside the CDR3, taken from reference TRBV7-2 and TRBJ2-1): GAGVSQSPSNKVTEKGKDVELRCDPISGHTALYWYRQSLGQGLEFLIYFQGNSAPDKSGLPSDRFSAERTGGSVSTLTIQRTQQEDSAVYLCASSLVLGESGYNEQFFGPGTRLTVL.

This chain uses TRBV9 with TRBJ2-7; no clear D. CDR3 size: 13 residues. The V and J ends lost 4 bases and 0 bases respectively, with 8 bases between them. Germline V gene data show CDR1 as SGDLS and CDR2 as YYNGEE. CDR3: CASSPRTSYEQYF. The CDR3 nucleotides are TGTGCCAGCAGCCCCCGTACCTCCTACGAGCAGTACTTC.